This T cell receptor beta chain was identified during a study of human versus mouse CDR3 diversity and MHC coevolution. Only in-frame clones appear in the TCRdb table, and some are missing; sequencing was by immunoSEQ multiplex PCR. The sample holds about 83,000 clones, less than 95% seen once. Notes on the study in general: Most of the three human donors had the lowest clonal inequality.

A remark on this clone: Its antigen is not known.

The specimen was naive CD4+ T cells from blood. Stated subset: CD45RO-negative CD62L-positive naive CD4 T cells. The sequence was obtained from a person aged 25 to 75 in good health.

For the CDR3, the DNA is TGTGCCAGCAGCACTATAGACAGGGGGTATTTACTTGGAGCGGGAGTCGAGCAGTTCTTC. Residues: CASSTIDRGYLLGAGVEQFF. V usage is TRBV5-5 and J usage is TRBJ2-1, with D possibly TRBD1 on 9 matching bases. In germline, CDR1 is SGHKS, CDR2 YYEKEE (reference sequence). CDR3 length: 20 residues. V was clipped by 4 bases and J by 10 bases, with 36 bases between them.